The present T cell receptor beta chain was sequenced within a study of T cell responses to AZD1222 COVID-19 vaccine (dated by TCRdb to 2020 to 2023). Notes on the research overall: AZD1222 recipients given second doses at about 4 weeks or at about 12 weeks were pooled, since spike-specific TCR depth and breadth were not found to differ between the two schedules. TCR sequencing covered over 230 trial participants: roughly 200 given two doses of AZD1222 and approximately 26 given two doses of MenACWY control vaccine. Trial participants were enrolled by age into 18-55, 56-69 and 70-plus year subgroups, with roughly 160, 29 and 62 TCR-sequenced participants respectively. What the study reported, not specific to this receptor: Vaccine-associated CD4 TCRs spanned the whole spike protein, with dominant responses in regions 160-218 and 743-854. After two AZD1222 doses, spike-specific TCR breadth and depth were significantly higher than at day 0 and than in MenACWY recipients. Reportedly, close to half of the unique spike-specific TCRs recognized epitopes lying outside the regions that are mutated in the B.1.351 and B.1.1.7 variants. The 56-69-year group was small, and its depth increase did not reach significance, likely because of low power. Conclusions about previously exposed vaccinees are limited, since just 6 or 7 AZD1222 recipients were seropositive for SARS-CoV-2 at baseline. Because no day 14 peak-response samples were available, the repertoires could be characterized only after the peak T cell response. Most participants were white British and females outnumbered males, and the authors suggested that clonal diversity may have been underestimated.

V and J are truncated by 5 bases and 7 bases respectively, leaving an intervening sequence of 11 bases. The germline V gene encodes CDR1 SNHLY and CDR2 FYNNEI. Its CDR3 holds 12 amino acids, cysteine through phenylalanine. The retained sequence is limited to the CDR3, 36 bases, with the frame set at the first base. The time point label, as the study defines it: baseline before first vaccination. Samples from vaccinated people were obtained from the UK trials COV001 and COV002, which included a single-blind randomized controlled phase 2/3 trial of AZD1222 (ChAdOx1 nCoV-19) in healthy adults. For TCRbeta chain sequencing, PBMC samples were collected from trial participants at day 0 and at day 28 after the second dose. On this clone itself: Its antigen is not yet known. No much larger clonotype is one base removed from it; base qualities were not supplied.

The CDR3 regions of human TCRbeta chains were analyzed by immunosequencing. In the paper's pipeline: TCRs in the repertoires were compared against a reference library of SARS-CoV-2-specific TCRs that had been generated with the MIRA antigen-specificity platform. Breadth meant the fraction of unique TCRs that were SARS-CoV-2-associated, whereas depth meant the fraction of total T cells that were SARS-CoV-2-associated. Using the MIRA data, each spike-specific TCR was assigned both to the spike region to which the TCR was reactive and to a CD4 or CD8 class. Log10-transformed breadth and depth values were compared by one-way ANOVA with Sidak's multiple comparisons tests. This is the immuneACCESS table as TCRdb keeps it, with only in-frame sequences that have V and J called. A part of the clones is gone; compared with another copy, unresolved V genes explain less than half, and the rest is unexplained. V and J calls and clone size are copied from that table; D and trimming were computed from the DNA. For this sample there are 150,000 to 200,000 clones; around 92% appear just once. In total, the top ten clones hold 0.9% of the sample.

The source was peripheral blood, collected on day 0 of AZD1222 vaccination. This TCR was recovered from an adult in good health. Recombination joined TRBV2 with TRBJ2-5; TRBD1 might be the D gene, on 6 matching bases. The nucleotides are TGTGCCAGCAGTTTACAGGGTGGGACCCAGTACTTC. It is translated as CASSLQGGTQYF.